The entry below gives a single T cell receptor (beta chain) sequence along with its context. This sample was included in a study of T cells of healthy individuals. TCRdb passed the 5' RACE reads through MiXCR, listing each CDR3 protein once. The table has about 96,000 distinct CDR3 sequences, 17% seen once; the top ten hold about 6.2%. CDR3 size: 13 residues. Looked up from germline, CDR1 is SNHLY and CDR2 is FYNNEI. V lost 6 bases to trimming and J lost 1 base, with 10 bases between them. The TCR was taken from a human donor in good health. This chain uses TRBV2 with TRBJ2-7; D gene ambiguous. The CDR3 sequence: CASRGKNSYEQYF. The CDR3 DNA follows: TGTGCCAGCAGGGGTAAGAATTCCTACGAGCAGTACTTC.